Given below is one T cell receptor beta chain in context. As yet, its antigen is unknown. The entry originates in a study of OX40 agonist ivuxolimab in advanced cancers. Whole-study results and caveats: Certain nonresponding patients likewise had low normalized T-cell clonal expansion.

The protocol was immunoSEQ multiplex PCR, while the TCRdb copy is restricted to in-frame clones and leaves out a portion. The sample lists just under 65,000 clones; 84% were seen once. Trimming removed 2 bases from V and 7 bases from J, with 11 bases in between. CDR3 size: 14 residues. Germline V gene data show CDR1 as SEHNR and CDR2 as FQNEAQ (reference sequence). The rearrangement joins TRBV7-9 to TRBJ1-4, with TRBD1 as a possible D gene (5 bases). The origin of this receptor is an adult with an advanced solid tumor such as melanoma, head and neck, liver or kidney cancer. This material consisted of CD4+ or CD8+ T cells sorted from blood, taken in a trial of the OX40 agonist ivuxolimab. Here the CDR3 DNA reads TGTGCCAGCAGCTTAACAGGTGATGGTGAAAAACTGTTTTTT. Amino acid sequence: CASSLTGDGEKLFF.